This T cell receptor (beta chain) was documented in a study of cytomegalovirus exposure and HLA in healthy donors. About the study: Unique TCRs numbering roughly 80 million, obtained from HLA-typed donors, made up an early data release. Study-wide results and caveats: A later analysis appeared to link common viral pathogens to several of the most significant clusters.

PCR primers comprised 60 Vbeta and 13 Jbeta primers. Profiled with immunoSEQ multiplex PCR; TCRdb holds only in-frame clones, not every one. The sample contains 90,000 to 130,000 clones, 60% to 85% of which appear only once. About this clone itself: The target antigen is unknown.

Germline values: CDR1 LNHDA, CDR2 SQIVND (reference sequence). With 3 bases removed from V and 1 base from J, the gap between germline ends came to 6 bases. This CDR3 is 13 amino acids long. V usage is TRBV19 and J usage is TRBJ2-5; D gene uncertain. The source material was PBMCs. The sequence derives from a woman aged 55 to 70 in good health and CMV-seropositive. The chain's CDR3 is CASSIPGQETQYF. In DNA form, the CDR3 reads TGTGCCAGTAGTATCCCGGGCCAAGAGACCCAGTACTTC.